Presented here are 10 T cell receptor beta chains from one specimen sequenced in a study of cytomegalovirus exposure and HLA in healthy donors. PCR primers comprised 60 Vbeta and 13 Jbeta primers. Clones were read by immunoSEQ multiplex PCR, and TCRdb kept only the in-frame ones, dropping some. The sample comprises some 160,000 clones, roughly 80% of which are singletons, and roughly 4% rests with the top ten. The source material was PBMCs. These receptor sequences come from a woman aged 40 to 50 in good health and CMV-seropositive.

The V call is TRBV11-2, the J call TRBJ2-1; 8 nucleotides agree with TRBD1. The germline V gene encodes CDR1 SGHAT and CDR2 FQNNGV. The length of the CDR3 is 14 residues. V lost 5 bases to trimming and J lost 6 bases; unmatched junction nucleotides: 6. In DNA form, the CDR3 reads TGTGCCAGCAGCCCTTTGACAGGGGTCAATGAGCAGTTCTTC. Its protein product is CASSPLTGVNEQFF.

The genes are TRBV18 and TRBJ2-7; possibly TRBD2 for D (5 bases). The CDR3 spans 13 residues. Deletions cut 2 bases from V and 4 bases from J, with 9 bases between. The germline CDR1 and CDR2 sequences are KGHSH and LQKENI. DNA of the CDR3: TGTGCCAGCTCACCAACTAGTGGATACGAGCAGTACTTC. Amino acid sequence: CASSPTSGYEQYF.

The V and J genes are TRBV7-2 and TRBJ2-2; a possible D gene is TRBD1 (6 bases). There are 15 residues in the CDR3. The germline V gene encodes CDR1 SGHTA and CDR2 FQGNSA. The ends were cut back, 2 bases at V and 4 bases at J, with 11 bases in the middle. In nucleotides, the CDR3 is TGTGCCAGCAGCTTACTCAGGGGTGGCACCGGGGAGCTGTTTTTT. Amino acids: CASSLLRGGTGELFF.

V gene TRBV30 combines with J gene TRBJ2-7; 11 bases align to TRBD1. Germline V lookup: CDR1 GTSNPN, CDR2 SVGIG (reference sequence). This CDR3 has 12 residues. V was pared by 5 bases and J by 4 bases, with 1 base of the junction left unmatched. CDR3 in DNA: TGTGCCTGGCGGGACAGGGGGTACGAGCAGTACTTC. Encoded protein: CAWRDRGYEQYF.

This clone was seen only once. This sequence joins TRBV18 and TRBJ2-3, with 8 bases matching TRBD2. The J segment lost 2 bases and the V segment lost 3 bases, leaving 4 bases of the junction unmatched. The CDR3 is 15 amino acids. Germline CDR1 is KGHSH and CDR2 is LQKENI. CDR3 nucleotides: TGTGCCAGCTCACCTAAGCGGGGGTTCACAGATACGCAGTATTTT. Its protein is CASSPKRGFTDTQYF.

CDR3 amino acids: CASSPRGWRLGNTIYF. The CDR3 DNA sequence: TGTGCCAGCAGCCCTCGGGGGTGGCGGTTGGGAAACACCATATATTTT. The rearrangement joins TRBV7-2 to TRBJ1-3; D is perhaps TRBD1 (5 bases). The V and J ends lost 5 bases and 4 bases respectively, with 18 bases between them. The CDR3 totals 16 residues. Germline V gene lookup returns CDR1 SGHTA and CDR2 FQGNSA. The full variable domain, rest sourced from reference TRBV7-2 and TRBJ1-3, is GAGVSQSPSNKVTEKGKDVELRCDPISGHTALYWYRQSLGQGLEFLIYFQGNSAPDKSGLPSDRFSAERTGGSVSTLTIQRTQQEDSAVYLCASSPRGWRLGNTIYFGEGSWLTVV.

The CDR3 region is CASRRGGVAYEQYF. For the CDR3, the DNA is TGTGCCAGCAGGCGCGGGGGGGTTGCCTACGAGCAGTACTTC. The V call is TRBV11-2, the J call TRBJ2-7; 9 positions match TRBD2. Looked up from germline, CDR1 is SGHAT and CDR2 is FQNNGV. The junction had 5 bases not matched to a gene; V was cut back by 6 bases and J by 2 bases. The length of the CDR3 is 14 residues.

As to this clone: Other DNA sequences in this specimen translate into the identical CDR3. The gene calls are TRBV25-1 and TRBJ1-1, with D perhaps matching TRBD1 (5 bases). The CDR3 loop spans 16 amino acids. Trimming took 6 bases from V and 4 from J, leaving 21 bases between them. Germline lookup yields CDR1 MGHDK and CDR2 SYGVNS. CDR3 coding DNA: TGTGCCAGCAGGGGGCCGGGCATAATTGACGGCACTGAAGCTTTCTTT. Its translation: CASRGPGIIDGTEAFF. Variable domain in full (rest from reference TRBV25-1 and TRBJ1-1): EADIYQTPRYLVIGTGKKITLECSQTMGHDKMYWYQQDPGMELHLIHYSYGVNSTEKGDLSSESTVSRIRTEHFPLTLESARPSHTSQYLCASRGPGIIDGTEAFFGQGTRLTVV.

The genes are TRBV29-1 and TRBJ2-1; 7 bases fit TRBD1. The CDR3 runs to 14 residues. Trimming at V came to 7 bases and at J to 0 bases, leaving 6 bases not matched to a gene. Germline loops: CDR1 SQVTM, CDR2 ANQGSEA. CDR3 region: CSGSTGSSYNEQFF. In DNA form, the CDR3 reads TGCAGCGGCTCGACAGGGAGCTCCTACAATGAGCAGTTCTTC.

In DNA form, the CDR3 reads TGCGCCAGCAGCCAAGTGACAGGGGGACTGAACACTGAAGCTTTCTTT. Amino acids: CASSQVTGGLNTEAFF. This sequence joins TRBV4-1 and TRBJ1-1; TRBD1 agrees at 9 bases. The germline CDR1 and CDR2 sequences are MGHRA and YSYEKL. This CDR3 region has 16 residues. With V trimmed by 1 base and J by 0 bases, 3 bases remained unmatched.